Sequencing of this TCR beta chain was carried out in a study of T cell responses to AZD1222 COVID-19 vaccine. This CDR3 is built from 13 residues. Looked up from germline, CDR1 is LGHDT and CDR2 is YNNKEL (reference sequence). The V gene end was trimmed by 1 base and the J gene end by 7 bases; junction bases not matched to a gene: 3. General study findings and limits: It was only after the peak T cell response that any repertoires were sampled. AZD1222 recipients seropositive at baseline numbered only six or seven. Nearly half of spike-specific TCRs reportedly target unmutated variant regions. Two doses of AZD1222 preceded a rise in Spike-specific TCR breadth and depth.

Profiling relied on immunoSEQ multiplex PCR, and the TCRdb table lists in-frame clones only, not all of them. The sample carries tens of thousands of clones, about 86% recorded once. Details on this clone: Its antigen is not known.

The receptor's source is an adult who received the AZD1222 COVID-19 vaccine. The chain employs TRBV3-1 (or the pseudogene TRBV3-2) and TRBJ1-2; 7 bases line up with TRBD1. The sequencing used peripheral blood, collected 28 days after the second AZD1222 dose. CDR3 region: CASSQGQGGGYTF. CDR3 in DNA: TGTGCCAGCAGCCAAGGACAGGGAGGTGGCTACACCTTC.